This is a list of T cell receptor beta chains from one sample in a study of OX40 agonist ivuxolimab in advanced cancers. Produced via immunoSEQ multiplex PCR; TCRdb's table is partial and in-frame only. The data contain 65,000 to 70,000 clones, about 80% of them singletons. The specimen was CD4+ or CD8+ T cells sorted from blood, collected in a trial of the OX40 agonist ivuxolimab. These receptors came from an adult with an advanced solid tumor such as melanoma, head and neck, liver or kidney cancer. Each CDR3 is given without its conserved first and last residue. Fields, in order: V gene, D gene, J gene, CDR3 protein. A D gene is named only where the DNA matches it firmly.

v_call: TRBV18; d_call: -; j_call: TRBJ1-2; cdr3_aa: ASSLAQASYGYT
v_call: TRBV19; d_call: -; j_call: TRBJ1-4; cdr3_aa: ASSGRDATNEKLF
v_call: TRBV18; d_call: TRBD1; j_call: TRBJ2-5; cdr3_aa: ASSESGGSETQY
v_call: TRBV27; d_call: TRBD1; j_call: TRBJ2-2; cdr3_aa: ASSRDGTGRTGELF
v_call: TRBV19; d_call: -; j_call: TRBJ2-7; cdr3_aa: ASSMAQNSYEQY
v_call: TRBV6-1; d_call: -; j_call: TRBJ2-7; cdr3_aa: ASSEAGTEAYEQY
v_call: TRBV28; d_call: -; j_call: TRBJ1-5; cdr3_aa: ASSPRDGNSNQPQH
v_call: TRBV5-8; d_call: TRBD2; j_call: TRBJ2-1; cdr3_aa: ASTKRGAGDEQF
v_call: TRBV19; d_call: TRBD1; j_call: TRBJ2-7; cdr3_aa: ASSRGTGQSYEQY
v_call: TRBV7-2; d_call: -; j_call: TRBJ2-7; cdr3_aa: ASSHVGGTYEQY
v_call: TRBV30; d_call: -; j_call: TRBJ1-1; cdr3_aa: ACNLWGTEAF
v_call: TRBV7-2; d_call: -; j_call: TRBJ2-5; cdr3_aa: ASSITSSRETQY
v_call: TRBV19; d_call: -; j_call: TRBJ2-2; cdr3_aa: ASSIVSQAYANTGELF
v_call: TRBV7-2; d_call: -; j_call: TRBJ2-2; cdr3_aa: ASSLVPWQSGGELF
v_call: TRBV7-8; d_call: TRBD1; j_call: TRBJ2-5; cdr3_aa: ASSLVAQGETQY
v_call: TRBV30; d_call: TRBD1; j_call: TRBJ2-1; cdr3_aa: AWSGQGALYNEQF
v_call: TRBV27; d_call: -; j_call: TRBJ1-2; cdr3_aa: ASRRQNSRYGYT
v_call: TRBV6-4; d_call: -; j_call: TRBJ2-1; cdr3_aa: ASSDGQNYEQF
v_call: TRBV28; d_call: TRBD1; j_call: TRBJ2-7; cdr3_aa: ASSFGTGKYEQY
v_call: TRBV5-4; d_call: -; j_call: TRBJ1-2; cdr3_aa: ASSRDRPNGGYT
v_call: TRBV11-2; d_call: -; j_call: TRBJ1-1; cdr3_aa: ASSLGPGWTEAF
v_call: TRBV2; d_call: -; j_call: TRBJ2-1; cdr3_aa: ASSLAGSYNEQF
v_call: TRBV5-1; d_call: -; j_call: TRBJ1-2; cdr3_aa: ASSLDFSGSYT
v_call: TRBV6-1; d_call: TRBD1; j_call: TRBJ1-2; cdr3_aa: ASSFGQGGTYGYT